The TCR beta chain under discussion was sequenced for a study of CD4 and CD8 cells across lung adenocarcinoma regions. Donors had localized lung adenocarcinoma, a non-small cell lung cancer. Trimming pared 11 bases from V and 9 bases from J, leaving 30 bases between. This CDR3 contains 16 residues. In germline, CDR1 is WNHNN, CDR2 SYGVQD (reference sequence). TCRdb re-derived calls from the PCR reads in MiXCR, one entry per CDR3 protein. The repertoire holds around 25,000 distinct CDR3 sequences, with 40% to 50% as singletons. This TCR was sampled from a male donor with lung adenocarcinoma. The CD4 and CD8 labels of this study may be unreliable. The specimen was CD8+ T cells from the center of a lung tumor. V and J are TRBV10-1 and TRBJ2-3; perhaps D is TRBD1 or TRBD2 (5 bases each). DNA of the CDR3: TGCGCCTGCCGTGGCCCGGGGCTGGGGACCACAAACACGCAGTATTTT. As protein: CACRGPGLGTTNTQYF.